The source of this TCR beta chain is a study of cytomegalovirus exposure and HLA in healthy donors. Regarding this clone: What it recognizes is unknown.

Study results and limitations: V- and J-gene trimming in TCR beta was tied to a missense DCLRE1C variant by an analysis performed later. Cytomegalovirus-associated TCR beta chains were listed, numbering 150 to 200. Presence/absence comparisons presumed near-even sequencing depth among donors.

The germline V and J ends were trimmed by 4 bases and 1 base, with 11 bases remaining between them. Germline V gene sequence: CDR1 MNHEY, CDR2 SVGAGI. This CDR3 has 15 residues. The PCR had 60 Vbeta and 13 Jbeta primers. Assay: immunoSEQ multiplex PCR; the TCRdb copy retains only in-frame clones and omits some. The sample contains 200,000 to 250,000 clones, 65% to 90% of which appear only once. This receptor was obtained from a girl aged 5-17 years in good health and CMV-seronegative. Sequenced: PBMCs. V and J are TRBV6-5 and TRBJ1-5, with D tentatively TRBD1 (5 bases). As DNA, the CDR3 is TGTGCCAGCAGTTGGGACGGAGGGAGCAATCAGCCCCAGCATTTT. It yields the protein CASSWDGGSNQPQHF.